This T cell receptor beta chain was retrieved from a study of breast tumors, draining lymph nodes, adjacent tissues. Overall study findings and caveats: Most tumor T cells seemingly derive from lymph node, then expand in tumor. The lymph node origin of tumor T cells was framed as consistent with a hypothesis, not demonstrated.

A single record per CDR3 protein comes from TCRdb applying MiXCR to the multiplex PCR reads. The repertoire includes 65,000 to 80,000 distinct CDR3 sequences, approximately 19% of them detected once, and about 2.5% sits in the top ten. Axillary draining lymph nodes of breast cancer patients supplied the node samples. There are 15 residues in the CDR3. The V end lost 0 bases, the J end lost 3 bases, and 10 bases lay between the germline ends. Germline lookup yields CDR1 SGHTA and CDR2 FQGTGA. This clonotype is deemed medium-sized (0.01 to 0.1%). What it recognizes is unknown. This TCR was sampled from a female donor with breast cancer. Some clones in this sample may be carry-over from other donors' samples. The V and J genes are TRBV7-3 and TRBJ2-3, with a weak D call TRBD1 (6 bases). The sequencing input was axillary lymph node tissue. Here the CDR3 reads CASSLTSGETDTQYF. CDR3 nucleotide sequence: TGTGCCAGCAGCTTAACGTCAGGGGAGACAGATACGCAGTATTTT.